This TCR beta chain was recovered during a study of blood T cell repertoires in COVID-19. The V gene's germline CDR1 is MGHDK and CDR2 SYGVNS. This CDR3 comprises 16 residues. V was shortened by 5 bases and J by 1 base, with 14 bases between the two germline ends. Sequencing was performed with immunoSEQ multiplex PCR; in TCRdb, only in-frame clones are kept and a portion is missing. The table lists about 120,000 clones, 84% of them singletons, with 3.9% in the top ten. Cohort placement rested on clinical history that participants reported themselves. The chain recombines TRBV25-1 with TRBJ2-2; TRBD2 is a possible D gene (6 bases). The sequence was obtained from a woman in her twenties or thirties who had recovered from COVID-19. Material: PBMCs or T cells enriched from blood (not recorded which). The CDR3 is CASSSHRAGNTGELFF. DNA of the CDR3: TGTGCCAGCAGTTCTCACAGAGCGGGGAACACCGGGGAGCTGTTTTTT.